The 27 T cell receptor beta chains given below trace back to one sample, sequenced in a study of T cells after yellow fever vaccination. TCRdb re-analysed the 5' RACE reads in MiXCR, keeping a single row per CDR3 protein. Here the sample spans more than 95,000 distinct CDR3 sequences, around 7.7% being singletons. Sequences were derived from CD4+ T cells sorted from PBMCs, sampled approximately 11 days after the first yellow fever vaccination. The receptor source for this set is a man aged 18 to 35 who received the YFV17D yellow fever vaccine.

This clonotype was seen ten or more times. J is TRBJ2-3 and V is TRBV6-1; 11 bases agree with TRBD2. This CDR3 has 16 residues. The V gene's germline CDR1 is MNHNS and CDR2 SASEGT. Trimming removed 8 bases from V and 2 bases from J; junction bases left unmatched: 9. The CDR3 nucleotides read TGTGCCAGCGGGGGCCTAGCGGGGGGCCACACAGATACGCAGTATTTT. Encoded protein: CASGGLAGGHTDTQYF.

This clonotype was picked up many times. This chain connects TRBV4-2 to TRBJ1-4; 7 bases are a match to TRBD1. CDR3 size: 13 residues. The V and J ends lost 4 bases and 8 bases, in that order; junction bases with no gene match: 4. Germline assignment: CDR1 LGHNA and CDR2 YNFKEQ. The CDR3 coding sequence is TGTGCCAGCAGCCCCGGGACAGCCGAAAAACTGTTTTTT. Its protein is CASSPGTAEKLFF.

This clonotype was detected ten times or more. This chain uses TRBV5-1 with TRBJ2-6, with a weak D call TRBD2 (5 bases). This CDR3 spans 15 amino acids. CDR1 is SGHRS and CDR2 is YFSETQ in the germline V gene. With 2 bases removed from V and 7 bases from J, the gap between germline ends came to 13 bases. CDR3 bases: TGCGCCAGCAGCTTACTGGTGGGGAGTGCCAACGTCCTGACTTTC. This translates into CASSLLVGSANVLTF. Full variable domain (remainder filled in from reference TRBV5-1 and TRBJ2-6): KAGVTQTPRYLIKTRGQQVTLSCSPISGHRSVSWYQQTPGQGLQFLFEYFSETQRNKGNFPGRFSGRQFSNSRSEMNVSTLELGDSALYLCASSLLVGSANVLTFGAGSRLTVL.

This clonotype has ten or more counts. The chain carries TRBV18 and TRBJ1-1, with 8 bases identical to TRBD1. J lost 1 base, V lost 3 bases, and 7 bases had no gene match. The CDR3 sequence is 16 residues long. The germline V gene encodes CDR1 KGHSH and CDR2 LQKENI. The CDR3 here is CASSPKWTGKNTEAFF. In nucleotides, the CDR3 is TGTGCCAGCTCACCCAAATGGACAGGGAAGAACACTGAAGCTTTCTTT.

This clonotype was observed at least ten times. V is TRBV5-1 and J is TRBJ2-3; 8 bases align to TRBD1. The CDR3 is made up of 15 amino acids. Per the germline V gene, CDR1 is SGHRS and CDR2 is YFSETQ. The V and J ends lost 4 bases and 4 bases, in that order; junction bases with no gene match: 8. CDR3: CASSLRTGSADTQYF. DNA for the CDR3: TGCGCCAGCAGCCTTAGGACAGGGTCAGCAGATACGCAGTATTTT.

The sample holds many counts of this clonotype. The V gene is TRBV12-3 or TRBV12-4, the J gene TRBJ2-5; D may be TRBD1 (6 bases). This CDR3 spans 14 amino acids. V lost 5 bases and J lost 4, with 14 bases in between. CDR3 in DNA: TGTGCCAGCAGTCCGCCGGACAGAGTAGAGACCCAGTACTTC. Protein sequence: CASSPPDRVETQYF.

The chain links TRBV20-1 to TRBJ2-1, with a possible D match to TRBD1 (5 bases). CDR3 length: 10 amino acids. Germline CDR1 and CDR2: DFQATT and SNEGSKA (reference sequence). V was clipped by 6 bases and J by 10 bases, with 10 bases between them. The CDR3 loop is CSAPRQEQFF. CDR3 sequence (DNA): TGCAGTGCCCCACGACAGGAGCAGTTCTTC.

For this clonotype: A read error is possible here, since a much larger clone lies one base away. The rearrangement joins TRBV6-5 to TRBJ2-6; tentatively, D is TRBD1 or TRBD2 (5 bases each). The germline V gene has CDR1 MNHEY and CDR2 SVGAGI. The CDR3 loop spans 16 amino acids. CDR3 sequence (DNA): TGTGCCAGCAGTTCCTCCCTCCTATCCGGGGCCAACGTCCTGATTTTC. Translating it yields CASSSSLLSGANVLIF.

This clonotype was counted many times. J is TRBJ2-5 and V is TRBV7-9; TRBD1 agrees at 10 bases. Germline CDR1 reads SEHNR; CDR2 reads FQNEAQ (reference sequence). V lost 5 bases and J lost 1; bases outside the gene matches: 4. There are 15 residues in the CDR3. CDR3 nucleotide sequence: TGTGCCAGCAGCCCCGGGACAGGGGTCCAAGAGACCCAGTACTTC. It translates to CASSPGTGVQETQYF.

This clonotype came up many times. The chain combines TRBV19 with TRBJ2-1; TRBD2 aligns across 7 bases. Trimming at V came to 3 bases and at J to 9 bases, leaving 5 bases not matched to a gene. The length of the CDR3 is 13 residues. Germline values: CDR1 LNHDA, CDR2 SQIVND (reference sequence). CDR3 loop: CASSMGGTGEQFF. The CDR3 region has the DNA TGTGCCAGTAGTATGGGGGGGACGGGTGAGCAGTTCTTC.

This clonotype occurred a few times. The DNA is omitted, as the CDR3 cannot be located on it reliably, and the CDR3 follows TCRdb's listing. This chain connects TRBV20-1 to TRBJ2-3; the table's D call of TRBD1 was not tested on the DNA. From germline, CDR1 is DFQATT and CDR2 SNEGSKA (reference sequence). Both ends counted, the CDR3 spans 15 residues. The CDR3 spells CWGQGSGQGEDTQYF.

CDR3 sequence (DNA): TGTGCCAGCAGCCCGCCGGCCAGGCCGAACACCGGGGAGCTGTTTTTT. Protein sequence: CASSPPARPNTGELFF. The rearrangement joins TRBV9 to TRBJ2-2, with D hard to call. The ends were cut back, 4 bases at V and 0 bases at J, with 13 bases in the middle. The germline CDR1 and CDR2 sequences are SGDLS and YYNGEE. The CDR3 is 16 amino acids.

This clonotype has a count of ten or more. V gene TRBV5-1 combines with J gene TRBJ2-1; D gene uncertain. Trimming pared 0 bases from V and 2 bases from J, leaving 6 bases between. This CDR3 has 14 residues. CDR1 is SGHRS and CDR2 is YFSETQ in the germline V gene. The CDR3 DNA follows: TGCGCCAGCAGCTTGGACTCAACCTACAATGAGCAGTTCTTC. The encoded protein is CASSLDSTYNEQFF.

This clonotype was counted at least ten times. The chain recombines TRBV7-9 with TRBJ1-2; D might be TRBD1 (6 bases). V was pared by 4 bases and J by 7 bases, with 13 bases between. CDR1 SEHNR and CDR2 FQNEAQ come from the germline V gene (reference sequence). The CDR3 spans 13 residues. The CDR3 sequence is CASSSSGAGGYTF. DNA of the CDR3: TGTGCCAGCAGCTCATCAGGGGCGGGTGGCTACACCTTC.

This clonotype was detected ten times or more. The CDR3 DNA is TGCGCCAGCAGCGGGGACAGGGTTAGAACAGATACGCAGTATTTT. This codes for CASSGDRVRTDTQYF. The rearrangement joins TRBV5-1 to TRBJ2-3; 9 positions agree with TRBD1. V was pared by 4 bases and J by 3 bases, with 6 bases of the junction left unmatched. Germline CDR1 and CDR2: SGHRS and YFSETQ. The CDR3 contains 15 residues.

This clonotype was detected ten times or more. The junction shows a germline mismatch at one end, possibly a read error. The chain carries TRBV7-2 and TRBJ1-5; D gene ambiguous. The CDR3 is 13 amino acids. Germline V gene sequence: CDR1 SGHTA, CDR2 FQGNSA. CDR3 region: CASSFWPNHPQHF. The CDR3 DNA sequence: TGTGCCAGCAGCTTTTGGCCTAATCACCCCCAGCATTTT.

This clonotype was observed at least ten times. The chain recombines TRBV5-1 with TRBJ1-1, with D maybe TRBD1 (5 bases). CDR3 length: 15 residues. V was clipped by 3 bases and J by 1 base, with 13 bases between them. Germline V CDR1 and CDR2: SGHRS, YFSETQ. For the CDR3, the DNA is TGCGCCAGCAGCTCCACCGGGACCCCGAACACTGAAGCTTTCTTT. Its translation: CASSSTGTPNTEAFF.

This clonotype was observed at least ten times. This rearrangement joins TRBV4-3 to TRBJ1-2; no clear D gene. CDR3 length: 15 residues. V lost 1 base, J lost 0 bases, and 9 bases lay in between. CDR1 and CDR2 (germline): LGHNA, YSLEER. The CDR3 protein is CASSQAASPNYGYTF. CDR3 coding DNA: TGCGCCAGCAGCCAAGCGGCCAGCCCTAACTATGGCTACACCTTC.

In this sample, this clonotype turned up many times. V gene TRBV29-1 combines with J gene TRBJ1-1; D is unclear. There are 13 residues in the CDR3. Germline V gene data show CDR1 as SQVTM and CDR2 as ANQGSEA. Trimming shortened V by 3 bases and J by 1 base, and 9 bases separated the two germline ends. This CDR3 is CSVDKPENTEAFF. CDR3 coding DNA: TGCAGCGTTGACAAACCTGAGAACACTGAAGCTTTCTTT.

This chain links TRBV7-2 with TRBJ1-1; tentative D call: TRBD1 (6 bases). The germline gives CDR1 SGHTA, CDR2 FQGNSA. V was clipped by 1 base and J by 9 bases, with 9 bases between them. This CDR3 is built from 12 residues. The CDR3 region is CASSLDRVKAFF. For the CDR3, the DNA is TGTGCCAGCAGCTTAGACAGGGTCAAAGCTTTCTTT.

The chain employs TRBV29-1 and TRBJ1-2; a possible D gene is TRBD1 (6 bases). Germline CDR1 is SQVTM and CDR2 is ANQGSEA. The CDR3 runs to 13 residues. V was trimmed by 3 bases and J by 8 bases, leaving 16 bases between them. CDR3 sequence: CSVELGTLRGYTF. The CDR3 nucleotides are TGCAGCGTTGAGCTAGGGACACTTCGGGGCTACACCTTC. Full variable domain (remainder filled in from reference TRBV29-1 and TRBJ1-2): SAVISQKPSRDICQRGTSLTIQCQVDSQVTMMFWYRQQPGQSLTLIATANQGSEATYESGFVIDKFPISRPNLTFSTLTVSNMSPEDSSIYLCSVELGTLRGYTFGSGTRLTVV.

This clonotype was observed a handful of times. The CDR3 coding sequence is TGTGCCAGCAGTTCATTAGATTACAGGAGGTCCTATGGCTACACCTTC. Its protein product is CASSSLDYRRSYGYTF. V and J are TRBV6-5 and TRBJ1-2; D may be TRBD1 (5 bases). The CDR3 length is 16 residues. Germline V gives CDR1 MNHEY, CDR2 SVGAGI. V was cut by 4 bases and J by 4 bases, with 19 bases left in between.

This clonotype was seen just once. This may come from a read error, since a much larger clone is one base off. The chain has TRBV7-9 and TRBJ2-1, with D perhaps given as TRBD1 or TRBD2 (6 bases each). There are 15 residues in the CDR3. Per the germline V gene, CDR1 is SEHNR and CDR2 is FQNEAQ (reference sequence). Written as DNA, the CDR3 is TGTGTCAGCAGATCGGGGGACAATCACTTTTACGAGCAGTTCTTC. It specifies CVSRSGDNHFYEQFF.

This clonotype was seen at least ten times. The rearrangement joins TRBV4-2 to TRBJ2-1, with 8 bases that match TRBD2. The V gene end was trimmed by 0 bases and the J gene end by 7 bases; junction bases not matched to a gene: 8. CDR3 size: 16 residues. Germline V lookup: CDR1 LGHNA, CDR2 YNFKEQ. This CDR3 reads CASSQDRGGILNEQFF. The CDR3 DNA reads as TGTGCCAGCAGCCAAGATCGGGGGGGGATCTTAAATGAGCAGTTCTTC.

This clonotype was seen at least ten times. The CDR3 DNA sequence: TGTGCCAGCAGCTCTGGGACTAGCGGATCCTTGGGGTACAATGAGCAGTTCTTC. This encodes CASSSGTSGSLGYNEQFF. The chain has TRBV11-2 and TRBJ2-1; TRBD2 matches 11 bases. The trim removed 4 bases at V and 4 bases at J, leaving 12 bases unmatched. The CDR3 contains 18 residues. Per germline, CDR1 SGHAT and CDR2 FQNNGV.

This clonotype was counted ten times or more. The chain uses TRBV5-1 and TRBJ2-1, with unresolved D. This CDR3 is 15 amino acids long. Trimming stripped 1 base from V and 4 bases from J, with 12 bases between. Looked up from germline, CDR1 is SGHRS and CDR2 is YFSETQ. Written as DNA, the CDR3 is TGCGCCAGCAGCTTGTCGCCGGACGAATACAATGAGCAGTTCTTC. Residues: CASSLSPDEYNEQFF.

This chain uses TRBV20-1 with TRBJ1-4, with unresolved D. The CDR3 extends over 12 amino acids. Trimming pared 3 bases from V and 3 bases from J, leaving 5 bases between. Germline V gene lookup returns CDR1 DFQATT and CDR2 SNEGSKA (reference sequence). CDR3 sequence (DNA): TGCAGTGCTAGTAGAGCTAATGAAAAACTGTTTTTT. Encoded protein: CSASRANEKLFF.